This TCR beta chain came from a study of early T cells in non-severe SARS-CoV-2 infection (dated by TCRdb to the early 2020s). A note on the overall study: Bulk RNA from unsorted whole blood was used for TCR sequencing, so alpha and beta chains could not be paired.

As encoded in the germline V gene, CDR1 is SGHTA while CDR2 is FQGNSA. V loses 5 bases, J loses 1 base, and the germline ends lie 14 bases apart. From cysteine to phenylalanine, the CDR3 is 15 amino acids long. Of the read, only the CDR3 DNA is kept; its 45 bases are in frame from base 1. The library was made by 5' RACE. The data were produced on a NextSeq 500. The TCR library protocol attached unique molecular identifiers to individual cDNA molecules to correct for sequencing error and PCR bias. TCR alpha and beta chains were both sequenced, and the abundances of alpha and beta sequences in each sample were closely correlated with each other. The original methods were these. Decombinator V4 was used to perform V gene, J gene and CDR3 annotation of TCR sequences. TCRs were defined as expanded if a significant change between any two time points was detected under a Poisson model with p below 0.0001. Abundances of TCRs were expressed as counts per million after normalisation to the total number of TCRs sequenced in each sample. TRAV1-2 paired with TRAJ12, TRAJ20 or TRAJ33 defined MAIT TCRs, while TRAV10 paired with TRAJ18 defined iNKT TCRs. A search of VDJdb, accessed on 1 November 2021, was run for TCRs annotated to CMV, EBV and SARS-CoV-2, with TCRs annotated for multiple antigens excluded. TCRdb's own reprocessing of the public reads used fastp at Q25 and MiXCR and kept productive beta chains. Duplicate CDR3 protein sequences are folded into a single record with the most common DNA and genes. TCRdb's processing, not the authors' own work, is the source of the V and J calls. Recorded for this sample are some 87,000 distinct CDR3 sequences; 10% to 15% of them occurred a single time. The ten largest account for approximately 1% of the sample.

Remarks on this clonotype: Its binding antigen is unknown. No clone much larger than this one lies a single base away; base qualities are absent.

The paper as a whole reports these results and caveats: VDJdb matching was skewed toward anti-spike CD8 responses and likely underestimated virus-specific expansions by missing private and CD4 specificities.

Set within a cohort of healthcare workers in London, UK, this nested case-control study involved weekly PCR testing of nasopharyngeal swabs along with blood sampling. Healthcare workers were enrolled in the week of the UK lockdown, from 23 to 31 March 2020, and were followed every week for up to roughly 15 weeks. This receptor was identified in an adult who was a healthcare worker with PCR-confirmed SARS-CoV-2 infection or an uninfected control (not recorded which). Specimen: whole blood. The rearrangement combines TRBV7-2 with TRBJ2-5; TRBD2 could be the D gene, as 6 bases match. CDR3 protein: CASSRRVAAQETQYF. The DNA is as follows: TGTGCCAGCAGCCGCCGGGTAGCGGCCCAAGAGACCCAGTACTTC. Beyond the CDR3, the reference TRBV7-2 and TRBJ2-5 genes provide the residues; the full variable domain reads: GAGVSQSPSNKVTEKGKDVELRCDPISGHTALYWYRQSLGQGLEFLIYFQGNSAPDKSGLPSDRFSAERTGGSVSTLTIQRTQQEDSAVYLCASSRRVAAQETQYFGPGTRLLVL.